The clone carrying this T cell receptor beta chain was counted at least ten times. Its matching antigen is unknown. Germline values: CDR1 MNHNS, CDR2 SASEGT. The CDR3 has 16 residues. V lost 1 base to trimming and J lost 0 bases, with 13 bases between them. The data are from a study of Graves' ophthalmopathy and Graves' hyperthyroidism. TCR beta CDR3 amplification used RNA transcripts. HTBI primers served in a first-round RT-PCR, which a second-round multiplex PCR followed. TCRdb fed the multiplex PCR reads into MiXCR, producing one record per CDR3 protein. The sample carries hundreds of thousands of distinct CDR3 sequences, roughly 21% recorded once. Whole-study findings and limits: Using a 13-signature model, the authors split ophthalmopathy from stable hyperthyroidism, with roughly 88% sensitivity and approximately 81% specificity.

This sequence joins TRBV6-1 and TRBJ2-7, with D possibly TRBD1 on 5 matching bases. The material sequenced was peripheral blood. The TCR was taken from a woman in her late teens or twenties with stable Graves' hyperthyroidism. CDR3 region: CASSEGAGIHSYEQYF. The DNA of the CDR3 is TGTGCCAGCAGTGAAGGGGCAGGGATCCACTCCTACGAGCAGTACTTC.